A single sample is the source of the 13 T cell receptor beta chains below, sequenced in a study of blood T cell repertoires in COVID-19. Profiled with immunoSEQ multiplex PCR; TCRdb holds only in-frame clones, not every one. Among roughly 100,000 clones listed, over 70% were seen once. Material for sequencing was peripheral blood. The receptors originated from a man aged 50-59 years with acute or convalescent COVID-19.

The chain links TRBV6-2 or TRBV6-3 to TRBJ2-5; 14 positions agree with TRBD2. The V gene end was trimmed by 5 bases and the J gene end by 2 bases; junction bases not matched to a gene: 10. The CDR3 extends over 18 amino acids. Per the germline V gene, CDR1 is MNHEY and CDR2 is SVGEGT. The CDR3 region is CASSKTSGRAGGQETQYF. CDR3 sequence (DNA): TGTGCCAGCAGTAAGACTAGCGGGAGGGCCGGAGGGCAAGAGACCCAGTACTTC.

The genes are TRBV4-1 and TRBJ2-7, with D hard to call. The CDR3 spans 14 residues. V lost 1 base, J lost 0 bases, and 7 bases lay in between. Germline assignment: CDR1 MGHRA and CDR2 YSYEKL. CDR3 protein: CASSQVTRSYEQYF. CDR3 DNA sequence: TGCGCCAGCAGCCAAGTAACTCGCTCCTACGAGCAGTACTTC.

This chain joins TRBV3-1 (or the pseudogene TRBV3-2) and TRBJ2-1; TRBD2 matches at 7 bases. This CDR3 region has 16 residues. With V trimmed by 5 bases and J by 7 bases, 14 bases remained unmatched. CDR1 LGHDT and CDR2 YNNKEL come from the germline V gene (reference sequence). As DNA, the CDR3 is TGTGCCAGCAGCTTCCGACTAGCCCGTAGGAGTAATGAGCAGTTCTTC. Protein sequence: CASSFRLARRSNEQFF.

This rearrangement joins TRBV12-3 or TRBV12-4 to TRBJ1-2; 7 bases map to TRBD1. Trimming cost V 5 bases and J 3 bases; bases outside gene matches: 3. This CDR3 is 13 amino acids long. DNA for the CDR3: TGTGCCAGCAGTCCCGGGACAGACTATGGCTACACCTTC. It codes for CASSPGTDYGYTF.

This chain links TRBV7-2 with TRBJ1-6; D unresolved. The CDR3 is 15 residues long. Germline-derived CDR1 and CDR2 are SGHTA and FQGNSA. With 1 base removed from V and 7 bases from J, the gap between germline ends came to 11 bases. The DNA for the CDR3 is TGTGCCAGCAGCTTAGATCCGGGGAGGAATTCACCCCTCCACTTT. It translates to CASSLDPGRNSPLHF. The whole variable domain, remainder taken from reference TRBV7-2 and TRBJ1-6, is GAGVSQSPSNKVTEKGKDVELRCDPISGHTALYWYRQSLGQGLEFLIYFQGNSAPDKSGLPSDRFSAERTGGSVSTLTIQRTQQEDSAVYLCASSLDPGRNSPLHFGNGTRLTVT.

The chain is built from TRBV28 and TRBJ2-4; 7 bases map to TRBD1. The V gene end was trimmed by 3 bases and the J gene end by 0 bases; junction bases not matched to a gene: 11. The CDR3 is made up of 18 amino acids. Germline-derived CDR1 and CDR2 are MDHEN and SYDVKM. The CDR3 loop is CASSFRDRNSLAKNIQYF. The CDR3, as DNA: TGTGCCAGCAGTTTTCGGGACAGAAACTCATTAGCCAAAAACATTCAGTACTTC.

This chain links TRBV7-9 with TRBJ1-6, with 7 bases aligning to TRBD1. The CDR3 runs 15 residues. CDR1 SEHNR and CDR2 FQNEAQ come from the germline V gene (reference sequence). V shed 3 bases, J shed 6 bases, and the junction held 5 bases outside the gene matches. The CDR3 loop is CASSLGQTGNSPLHF. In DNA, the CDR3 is TGTGCCAGCAGCTTGGGACAGACGGGTAATTCACCCCTCCACTTT.

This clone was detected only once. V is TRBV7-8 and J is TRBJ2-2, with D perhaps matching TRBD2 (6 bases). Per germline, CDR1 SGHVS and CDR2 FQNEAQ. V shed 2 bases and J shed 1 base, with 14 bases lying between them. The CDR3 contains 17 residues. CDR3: CASSLYSRGGNTGELFF. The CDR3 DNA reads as TGTGCCAGCAGCTTATATTCGCGGGGAGGGAACACCGGGGAGCTGTTTTTT. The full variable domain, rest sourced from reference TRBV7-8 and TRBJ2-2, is GAGVSQSPRYKVAKRGQDVALRCDPISGHVSLFWYQQALGQGPEFLTYFQNEAQLDKSGLPSDRFFAERPEGSVSTLKIQRTQQEDSAVYLCASSLYSRGGNTGELFFGEGSRLTVL.

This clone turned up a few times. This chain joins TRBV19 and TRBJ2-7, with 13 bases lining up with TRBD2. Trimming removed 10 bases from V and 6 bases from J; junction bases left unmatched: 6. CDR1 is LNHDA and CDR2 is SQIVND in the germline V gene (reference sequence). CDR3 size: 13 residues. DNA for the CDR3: TGTGCCACAGGACTAGCGGGAGCCCTCGAGCAGTACTTC. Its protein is CATGLAGALEQYF.

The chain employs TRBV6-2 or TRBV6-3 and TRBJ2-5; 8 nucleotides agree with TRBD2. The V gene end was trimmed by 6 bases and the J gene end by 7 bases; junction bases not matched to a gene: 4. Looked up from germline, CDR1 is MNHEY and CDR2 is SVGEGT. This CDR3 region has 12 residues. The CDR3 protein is CASSPRGGTQYF. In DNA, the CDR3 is TGTGCCAGCAGCCCCCGGGGGGGGACCCAGTACTTC.

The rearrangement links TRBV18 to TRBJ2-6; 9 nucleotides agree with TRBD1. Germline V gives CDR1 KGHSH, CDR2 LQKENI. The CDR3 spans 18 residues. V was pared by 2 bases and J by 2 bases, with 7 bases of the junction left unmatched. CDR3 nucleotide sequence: TGTGCCAGCTCACCAATAACAGGGGGCGGACCTGGGGCCAACGTCCTGACTTTC. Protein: CASSPITGGGPGANVLTF.

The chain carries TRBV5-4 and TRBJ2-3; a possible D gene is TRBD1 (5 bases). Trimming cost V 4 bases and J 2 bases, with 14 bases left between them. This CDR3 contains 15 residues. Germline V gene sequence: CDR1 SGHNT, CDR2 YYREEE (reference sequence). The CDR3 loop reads CASSPMSGNTDTQYF. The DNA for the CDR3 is TGTGCCAGCAGCCCAATGTCAGGGAACACAGATACGCAGTATTTT. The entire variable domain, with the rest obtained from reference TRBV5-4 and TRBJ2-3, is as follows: ETGVTQSPTHLIKTRGQQVTLRCSSQSGHNTVSWYQQALGQGPQFIFQYYREEENGRGNFPPRFSGLQFPNYSSELNVNALELDDSALYLCASSPMSGNTDTQYFGPGTRLTVL.

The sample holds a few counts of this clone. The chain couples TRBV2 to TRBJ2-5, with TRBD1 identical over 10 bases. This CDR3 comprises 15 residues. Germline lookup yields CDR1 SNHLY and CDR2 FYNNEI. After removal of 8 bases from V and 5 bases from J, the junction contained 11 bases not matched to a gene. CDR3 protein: CASPSDRGRRETQYF. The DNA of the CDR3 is TGTGCCAGCCCCTCAGACAGGGGGCGTCGGGAGACCCAGTACTTC. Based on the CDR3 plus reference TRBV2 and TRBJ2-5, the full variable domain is EPEVTQTPSHQVTQMGQEVILRCVPISNHLYFYWYRQILGQKVEFLVSFYNNEISEKSEIFDDQFSVERPDGSNFTLKIRSTKLEDSAMYFCASPSDRGRRETQYFGPGTRLLVL.